A single TCR beta chain is shown here with its context. Its antigen is unidentified. The sample originates from a study of shared clonotypes between healthy human individuals. Study-level background: CD4 naive and memory got three plates each, CD8 naive two, CD8 memory one.

CDR1 and CDR2 from the germline V gene are SNHLY and FYNNEI. The CDR3 covers 14 residues. V lost 1 base and J 3 bases, leaving 7 bases between the germline ends. Profiled with immunoSEQ multiplex PCR; TCRdb holds only in-frame clones, not every one. Of some 2,400,000 clones listed, roughly 95% are singletons. Adults of Caucasian background living in Nashville, Tennessee made up all donors. Whole-study findings and limits: Unshared clonotypes carried lower generation probabilities than those common to all four donors.

This sequence originates from a man aged 18 to 29 in good health. The rearrangement links TRBV2 to TRBJ1-5; D not certain. What was sequenced was naive CD4+ T cells sorted from blood. The subset here: CD45RA+ positively selected. The CDR3 spells CASSEVSPNQPQHF. The CDR3 bases are TGTGCCAGCAGTGAAGTGTCTCCCAATCAGCCCCAGCATTTT.